These 12 T cell receptor beta chains came from one sample sequenced in a study of cytomegalovirus exposure and HLA in healthy donors. It was with 60 Vbeta and 13 Jbeta primers that the PCR ran. Here immunoSEQ multiplex PCR was the method, and the copy in TCRdb shows in-frame clones only, minus some. The sample holds roughly 100,000 clones, around 70% seen once. The sample comprised PBMCs. These receptor sequences come from a young man in good health and CMV-seronegative.

This clone was observed a handful of times. V is TRBV5-1 and J is TRBJ2-7; TRBD2 aligns across 9 bases. This CDR3 is 17 amino acids long. V gave up 0 bases and J gave up 6 bases; unmatched junction bases: 13. CDR1 SGHRS and CDR2 YFSETQ come from the germline V gene. CDR3 in DNA: TGCGCCAGCAGCTTGGGGGGGCTAGCGGGATCGATTGGCGAGCAGTACTTC. The encoded protein is CASSLGGLAGSIGEQYF. Filled out from reference TRBV5-1 and TRBJ2-7, the complete variable domain reads KAGVTQTPRYLIKTRGQQVTLSCSPISGHRSVSWYQQTPGQGLQFLFEYFSETQRNKGNFPGRFSGRQFSNSRSEMNVSTLELGDSALYLCASSLGGLAGSIGEQYFGPGTRLTVT.

This CDR3 reads CASSLDPGTEAFF. As DNA, the CDR3 is TGCGCCAGCAGCTTGGACCCAGGGACTGAAGCTTTCTTT. The chain couples TRBV5-1 to TRBJ1-1; a weak D match, TRBD1 (5 bases). The CDR3 is 13 amino acids. V lost 0 bases to trimming and J lost 5 bases, with 8 bases between them. Germline CDR1 reads SGHRS; CDR2 reads YFSETQ.

This clone was detected once. V usage is TRBV18 and J usage is TRBJ1-1; D not certain. CDR1 is KGHSH, CDR2 LQKENI, per germline. Deletions cut 5 bases from V and 1 base from J, with 8 bases between. This CDR3 spans 13 amino acids. The CDR3 coding sequence is TGTGCCAGCTCATGGGCGAGGAACACTGAAGCTTTCTTT. Translated, it gives CASSWARNTEAFF.

With respect to this clone: The junction does not match germline at one end; this may be a read error. The chain carries TRBV7-9 and TRBJ2-1; 11 positions match TRBD2. Germline assignment: CDR1 SEHNR and CDR2 FQNEAQ (reference sequence). CDR3 length: 16 residues. In DNA, the CDR3 is TGTTCCAGCAGCTTATACGGTAGCGGGAGGGCCGATGAGCAGTTCTTC. Translation: CSSSLYGSGRADEQFF.

The CDR3 is CASRDIGQGTLLGQPQHF. DNA for the CDR3: TGTGCCAGTAGGGACATTGGACAGGGAACATTACTAGGTCAGCCCCAGCATTTT. This chain joins TRBV19 and TRBJ1-5, with 8 bases lining up with TRBD1. The trim removed 6 bases at V and 6 bases at J, leaving 19 bases unmatched. Germline CDR1 and CDR2: LNHDA and SQIVND (reference sequence). This CDR3 comprises 18 residues.

CDR3 sequence reads: CASSVGTANSGANVLTF. In DNA, the CDR3 is TGTGCCAGCAGCGTCGGGACAGCGAACTCTGGGGCCAACGTCCTGACTTTC. The chain is built from TRBV9 and TRBJ2-6, with 7 bases identical to TRBD1. J gave up 0 bases and V 2 bases, and 5 bases lay outside the gene matches. The CDR3 is made up of 17 amino acids. The V gene's germline CDR1 is SGDLS and CDR2 YYNGEE. The variable domain in full, with the rest retrieved from reference TRBV9 and TRBJ2-6, is DSGVTQTPKHLITATGQRVTLRCSPRSGDLSVYWYQQSLDQGLQFLIQYYNGEERAKGNILERFSAQQFPDLHSELNLSSLELGDSALYFCASSVGTANSGANVLTFGAGSRLTVL.

This clone has a handful of counts. The genes are TRBV30 and TRBJ2-1; the D gene is possibly TRBD2 (6 bases). The CDR3 totals 14 residues. Germline CDR1 is GTSNPN and CDR2 is SVGIG (reference sequence). V was trimmed by 3 bases and J by 9 bases, leaving 18 bases between them. The CDR3 nucleotides are TGTGCCTGGAGCGCGGGATCTGAGGCCGGTGAGCAGTTCTTC. Translation gives CAWSAGSEAGEQFF.

The chain links TRBV30 to TRBJ1-4, with 7 bases that match TRBD1. The CDR3 contains 15 residues. CDR1 and CDR2 from the germline V gene are GTSNPN and SVGIG (reference sequence). Trimming removed 1 base from V and 8 bases from J; junction bases left unmatched: 10. The CDR3 region has the DNA TGTGCCTGGAGTGGGGACGGACAGGCCCGAGAAAAACTGTTTTTT. Amino acids: CAWSGDGQAREKLFF. Full variable domain (remainder filled in from reference TRBV30 and TRBJ1-4): SQTIHQWPATLVQPVGSPLSLECTVEGTSNPNLYWYRQAAGRGLQLLFYSVGIGQISSEVPQNLSASRPQDRQFILSSKKLLLSDSGFYLCAWSGDGQAREKLFFGSGTQLSVL.

The V call is TRBV6-5, the J call TRBJ1-5, with 9 positions matching TRBD1. The V segment lost 6 bases and the J segment 9 bases; nucleotides outside the gene matches: 6. Germline CDR1 MNHEY, CDR2 SVGAGI. This CDR3 is built from 13 residues. In DNA, the CDR3 is TGTGCCAGCAGCAGGACAGGGGATGGGCCCCAGCATTTT. Translating gives CASSRTGDGPQHF.

V and J are TRBV10-3 and TRBJ1-1; D remains unclear. Trimming removed 10 bases from V and 0 bases from J, with 12 bases in between. This CDR3 region has 13 residues. CDR1 is ENHRY and CDR2 is SYGVKD in the germline V gene. CDR3: CASLGQVNTEAFF. In DNA form, the CDR3 reads TGTGCCAGCCTTGGGCAGGTGAACACTGAAGCTTTCTTT.

For this clone: The conserved closing phenylalanine or tryptophan is absent in this CDR3, likely reflecting a read error. It is unclear where the CDR3 begins or ends on the DNA, so no DNA is shown, and the CDR3 is as TCRdb lists it. This chain joins TRBV29-1 and TRBJ2-3; TRBD2, as called in the table, went unchecked against the DNA. Germline CDR1 is SQVTM and CDR2 is ANQGSEA. The CDR3 comprises 11 residues, both ends counted. CDR3 region: CSVDGGRGPTM.

This clone was seen more than once but under ten times. The J gene is TRBJ2-7, the V gene TRBV4-1; 7 bases match TRBD1. This CDR3 is 15 amino acids long. Trimming cost V 3 bases and J 1 base; bases outside gene matches: 6. Germline V gives CDR1 MGHRA, CDR2 YSYEKL. CDR3 sequence reads: CASSHAGGRSYEQYF. The CDR3, as DNA: TGCGCCAGCAGCCATGCAGGGGGTAGGTCCTACGAGCAGTACTTC.